This entry is about one T cell receptor beta chain. Which antigen it targets is not known. No much larger clone is present one base from it, and per-base qualities are unavailable. These data are taken from a study of shared clonotypes between healthy human individuals (TCRdb year 2020). With regard to the full study: A few men and two women, aged 18 to 49 years, made up the cohort. Per donor, three plates each were used for CD4 naive and CD4 memory, two for CD8 naive, and one for CD8 memory. To estimate repertoire size and how much clonotypes are shared between individuals, the study performed deep sequencing of blood TCR repertoires from about 5 healthy adults. Different laboratories and diverse techniques were used to prepare libraries and sequence TCR repertoires, to increase sequencing depth and limit assay-specific biases. Leukapheresis yielded between about 0.85 and 10 billion PBMCs per donor. What the authors observed across the whole study: Sampling was limited to blood, and TCR repertoires in tissue likely differ from TCR repertoires in blood. Based on pairwise subsampling, the degree of clonotype sharing among donors was expected to be affected by sequencing depth. Naive subsets generally had larger estimated clonotype richness than memory subsets. Even with the large sequencing depth, rarefaction of the sorted-subset datasets indicated that sequencing was incomplete. The genetic and exposure-history diversity represented was limited by the small number of donors. Sharing across a handful of donors was observed for around 5% of naive CD4, about 4% of naive CD8, roughly 2.3% of memory CD4, and over 0.3% of memory CD8 clonotypes. Higher generation probabilities were observed for clonotypes shared by all four sorted-subset donors than for non-shared clonotypes.

V is cut by 6 bases and J by 5 bases, and the space between the germline ends is 11 bases. Inclusive of the bounding cysteine and phenylalanine, the CDR3 is 13 residues long. The sequence is cut down to CDR3 DNA, 39 bases in frame from base 1. CDR1 MNHEY and CDR2 SVGAGI were looked up in the germline V gene. TCR CDR3 regions were amplified from genomic DNA by multiplex PCR using the deep immunoSEQ assay. Extracted genomic DNA from each cell subset was spread evenly across all wells of several immunoSEQ 96-well plates, with each plate serving as a replicate. For sorted subsets, 200 to 250 ng of genomic DNA, equivalent to 25,000 to 35,000 T cell genomes, went into each replicate PCR. Purified libraries were measured with a Qubit 3.0 fluorometer, size-checked on a Bioanalyzer 2100, and measured again with the KAPA Library Quantification kit. Every immunoSEQ 96-well plate was sequenced on a dedicated single-read 150-cycle Illumina NextSeq 550 flow cell. For the original study's pipeline: Because the immunoSEQ output held only junctional sequences and lacked quality scores, the filtering could not match the filtering applied to full-length reads. Sequences were annotated with PyIR, a Python wrapper for IgBLAST v1.9, using IMGT germline references to assign V/J genes and CDR3. Any read was removed if the V/J assignment was weak (E-value above 1e-6), the CDR3 was missing, or the read contained stop codons, out-of-frame junctions, or ambiguous translated residues. V3J clonotypes were defined as sequences sharing an identical inferred V gene, J gene, and CDR3 amino acid sequence. Percentage overlap between repertoires was calculated by dividing the number of shared unique clonotypes by the size of the smaller repertoire. Richness of each repertoire was evaluated using RTK rarefaction, the Chao1 estimator, and Recon v2.1 estimates of unobserved clonotypes. OLGA was used to compute generation probabilities for all TCRbeta clonotypes that the gDNA method yielded from a handful of donors. Here the immuneACCESS table is served through TCRdb, limited to in-frame sequences with V and J called. Missing clones are a known gap in these copies; in checked studies unresolved V genes cover under half, and the rest lacks a known reason. From that table come the V and J calls and clone size; the DNA was used to work out D and trimming. Within this sample are some 2 million clones, with 85% to 95% of them counted one time only. 0.13% of the sample lies in the top ten.

Healthy HIV-negative adults with no recently reported acute infections or vaccinations were included as donors. Only Caucasian adults living in Nashville, Tennessee, USA were represented among the donors. Magnetic negative selection was used to enrich CD4+ T cells, after which naive cells were positively selected on CD45RA and the negative fraction became the memory subset. Blood was obtained by leukapheresis, after which PBMCs were separated by Ficoll-Histopaque density gradient centrifugation and cryopreserved in liquid nitrogen vapor phase. Analytical flow cytometry was used to check the purity and quantity of every magnetically sorted T cell population. Genomic DNA was isolated from every sorted fraction and measured by UV absorbance on a Nanodrop 2000c.

This clonotype originated in a man younger than 35 in good health. The sequence links TRBV6-5 to TRBJ1-5; perhaps TRBD1 is the D gene, with 5 bases matching. Sequenced input: naive CD4+ T cells sorted from blood. In the paper's terms, the cell subset or site label means: CD45RA+ positively selected. The DNA sequence is given as TGTGCCAGCAGCAACGGGGGTCATCAGCCCCAGCATTTT. This gives the protein CASSNGGHQPQHF.